The rows below give T cell receptor beta chains drawn from one sample of a study of T cells after yellow fever vaccination. Using its own MiXCR run on the 5' RACE reads, TCRdb lists one record per CDR3 protein. Of around 310,000 distinct CDR3 sequences in the sample, 3.6% are singletons; the top ten hold around 20%. The source was PBMCs, collected on the day of the yellow fever booster vaccination. The source is a man aged 18 to 29 who received the YFV17D yellow fever vaccine. The CDR3 runs from the conserved cysteine through the conserved F or W. D genes are given only for firm matches. For some rows the clone size is stated as once, few or many, or as a class when expanded; others skip it.

V gene: TRBV7-2; D gene: -; J gene: TRBJ1-2; clone size: -; CDR3 length: 17; CDR3 protein: CASSLATGHDVNYGYTF; CDR3 DNA: TGTGCCAGCAGCTTAGCGACGGGACATGATGTTAACTATGGCTACACCTTC
V gene: TRBV27; D gene: -; J gene: TRBJ2-6; clone size: -; CDR3 length: 15; CDR3 protein: CASTPHSSGANVLTF; CDR3 DNA: TGTGCCAGCACCCCCCACAGCTCTGGGGCCAACGTCCTGACTTTC
V gene: TRBV20-1; D gene: TRBD1; J gene: TRBJ1-1; clone size: few; CDR3 length: 13; CDR3 protein: CSARRDRGAYAFF; CDR3 DNA: TGCAGTGCTAGAAGAGACAGGGGCGCGTATGCTTTCTTT
V gene: TRBV24-1; D gene: -; J gene: TRBJ2-7; clone size: many; CDR3 length: 20; CDR3 protein: CATSDPHEARGRGGRLEQYF; CDR3 DNA: TGTGCCACCAGTGATCCACACGAGGCCCGTGGACGAGGCGGCAGGCTCGAGCAGTACTTC
V gene: TRBV6-6; D gene: TRBD1; J gene: TRBJ1-1; clone size: -; CDR3 length: 12; CDR3 protein: CASSPDRGRAFF; CDR3 DNA: TGTGCCAGCAGCCCGGACAGGGGGCGAGCTTTCTTT
V gene: TRBV4-3; D gene: -; J gene: TRBJ2-4; clone size: few; CDR3 length: 17; CDR3 protein: CASSHYRAGLPKNIQYF; CDR3 DNA: TGCGCCAGCAGCCATTACCGGGCCGGCCTCCCCAAAAACATTCAGTACTTC
V gene: TRBV20-1; D gene: TRBD1; J gene: TRBJ1-5; clone size: few; CDR3 length: 12; CDR3 protein: CSGQGGNQPQHF; CDR3 DNA: TGCAGTGGACAGGGAGGAAATCAGCCCCAGCATTTT
V gene: TRBV15; D gene: -; J gene: TRBJ1-1; clone size: many; CDR3 length: 15; CDR3 protein: CATSRHREKETEAFF; CDR3 DNA: TGTGCCACCAGCAGACATCGAGAGAAGGAAACTGAAGCTTTCTTT
V gene: TRBV28; D gene: -; J gene: TRBJ1-4; clone size: -; CDR3 length: 17; CDR3 protein: CASSDENRDPKGEKLFF; CDR3 DNA: TGTGCCAGCAGTGATGAAAACCGGGACCCAAAGGGGGAAAAACTGTTTTTT
V gene: TRBV9; D gene: -; J gene: TRBJ2-3; clone size: -; CDR3 length: 15; CDR3 protein: CASSVSGASTVTQYF; CDR3 DNA: TGTGCCAGCAGCGTTTCGGGAGCTAGCACAGTTACGCAGTATTTT
V gene: TRBV7-2; D gene: -; J gene: TRBJ1-2; clone size: many; CDR3 length: 15; CDR3 protein: CASSLVGSLNYGYTF; CDR3 DNA: TGTGCCAGCAGCTTAGTCGGGAGCCTCAACTATGGCTACACCTTC
V gene: TRBV29-1; D gene: TRBD1; J gene: TRBJ2-3; clone size: few; CDR3 length: 13; CDR3 protein: CSVDRQGQDTQYF; CDR3 DNA: TGCAGCGTTGATCGACAGGGGCAAGATACGCAGTATTTT
V gene: TRBV12-3/TRBV12-4; D gene: TRBD1; J gene: TRBJ1-2; clone size: few; CDR3 length: 13; CDR3 protein: CASSPRGGGGYTF; CDR3 DNA: TGTGCCAGCAGTCCCAGGGGGGGCGGAGGCTACACCTTC
V gene: TRBV23-1; D gene: -; J gene: TRBJ1-3; clone size: many; CDR3 length: 15; CDR3 protein: CASIRPTPSGNTIYF; CDR3 DNA: TGCGCCAGCATCCGACCCACACCCTCTGGAAACACCATATATTTT
V gene: TRBV5-1; D gene: -; J gene: TRBJ2-1; clone size: many; CDR3 length: 17; CDR3 protein: CASSGGLRVSSYNEQFF; CDR3 DNA: TGCGCCAGCAGCGGGGGCCTTCGGGTTAGTTCCTACAATGAGCAGTTCTTC
V gene: TRBV12-3/TRBV12-4; D gene: TRBD2; J gene: TRBJ2-7; clone size: few; CDR3 length: 16; CDR3 protein: CASSKTSSGGAYEQYF; CDR3 DNA: TGTGCCAGCAGTAAGACTTCCAGCGGGGGGGCCTACGAGCAGTACTTC
V gene: TRBV5-1; D gene: -; J gene: TRBJ2-3; clone size: many; CDR3 length: 14; CDR3 protein: CASLRDTSTDTQYF; CDR3 DNA: TGCGCCAGCCTTCGGGATACTAGCACAGATACGCAGTATTTT
V gene: TRBV20-1; D gene: TRBD2; J gene: TRBJ2-3; clone size: many; CDR3 length: 15; CDR3 protein: CSARASGARTDTQYF; CDR3 DNA: TGCAGTGCTAGAGCTAGCGGGGCGCGCACAGATACGCAGTATTTT
V gene: TRBV7-6; D gene: -; J gene: TRBJ1-2; clone size: many; CDR3 length: 18; CDR3 protein: CASSLVGIGTAYLYGYTF; CDR3 DNA: TGTGCCAGCAGCTTAGTGGGGATTGGGACGGCCTACCTCTATGGCTACACCTTC
V gene: TRBV12-3/TRBV12-4; D gene: -; J gene: TRBJ1-5; clone size: few; CDR3 length: 15; CDR3 protein: CASRSGVSSNQPQHF; CDR3 DNA: TGTGCCAGCAGGTCAGGGGTTTCGAGCAATCAGCCCCAGCATTTT
V gene: TRBV18; D gene: -; J gene: TRBJ1-6; clone size: -; CDR3 length: 15; CDR3 protein: CASSPMRGDNSPLHF; CDR3 DNA: TGTGCCAGCTCGCCTATGAGGGGGGATAATTCACCCCTCCACTTT
V gene: TRBV7-2; D gene: -; J gene: TRBJ2-1; clone size: many; CDR3 length: 12; CDR3 protein: CASSFAGNEQFF; CDR3 DNA: TGTGCCAGCAGCTTTGCTGGGAATGAGCAGTTCTTC
V gene: TRBV20-1; D gene: TRBD2; J gene: TRBJ2-5; clone size: many; CDR3 length: 14; CDR3 protein: CSAREVAGGETQYF; CDR3 DNA: TGCAGTGCTAGAGAAGTAGCCGGGGGGGAGACCCAGTACTTC
V gene: TRBV6-6; D gene: -; J gene: TRBJ1-1; clone size: few; CDR3 length: 14; CDR3 protein: CASTAGAENTEAFF; CDR3 DNA: TGTGCCAGCACCGCGGGGGCAGAGAACACTGAAGCTTTCTTT
V gene: TRBV5-1; D gene: -; J gene: TRBJ1-1; clone size: -; CDR3 length: 13; CDR3 protein: CASRAWGDTEAFF; CDR3 DNA: TGCGCCAGCAGGGCCTGGGGGGACACTGAAGCTTTCTTT
V gene: TRBV12-3/TRBV12-4; D gene: -; J gene: TRBJ1-2; clone size: few; CDR3 length: 12; CDR3 protein: CASSRSFGGYTF; CDR3 DNA: TGTGCCAGCAGTCGGTCCTTTGGTGGCTACACCTTC
V gene: TRBV11-2; D gene: TRBD2; J gene: TRBJ2-1; clone size: -; CDR3 length: 17; CDR3 protein: CASSIRRGGSSYNEQFF; CDR3 DNA: TGTGCCAGCAGCATAAGACGGGGCGGGAGCTCCTACAATGAGCAGTTCTTC
V gene: TRBV6-2/TRBV6-3; D gene: -; J gene: TRBJ2-3; clone size: few; CDR3 length: 14; CDR3 protein: CASRDSSSTDTQYF; CDR3 DNA: TGTGCCAGCAGGGATAGCAGTAGCACAGATACGCAGTATTTT
V gene: TRBV7-8; D gene: TRBD1; J gene: TRBJ1-1; clone size: many; CDR3 length: 15; CDR3 protein: CASSPPGQGGTEAFF; CDR3 DNA: TGTGCCAGCAGCCCACCGGGACAGGGAGGTACTGAAGCTTTCTTT
V gene: TRBV29-1; D gene: TRBD1; J gene: TRBJ1-1; clone size: many; CDR3 length: 15; CDR3 protein: CSVRTPETGGTEAFF; CDR3 DNA: TGCAGCGTGCGAACCCCGGAGACAGGGGGCACTGAAGCTTTCTTT
V gene: TRBV7-2; D gene: TRBD1; J gene: TRBJ2-3; clone size: -; CDR3 length: 19; CDR3 protein: CASSLRQWGTGGVKDTQYF; CDR3 DNA: TGTGCCAGCAGCCTAAGGCAATGGGGGACAGGGGGCGTGAAAGATACGCAGTATTTT
V gene: TRBV5-1; D gene: -; J gene: TRBJ2-5; clone size: -; CDR3 length: 14; CDR3 protein: CASSIGYGKETQYF; CDR3 DNA: TGCGCCAGCAGCATAGGGTATGGCAAAGAGACCCAGTACTTC
V gene: TRBV4-2; D gene: -; J gene: TRBJ2-3; clone size: many; CDR3 length: 17; CDR3 protein: CASSQEASREVTDTQYF; CDR3 DNA: TGTGCCAGCAGCCAAGAAGCATCCAGGGAGGTGACAGATACGCAGTATTTT
V gene: TRBV5-1; D gene: -; J gene: TRBJ2-5; clone size: -; CDR3 length: 13; CDR3 protein: CASSKGPQETQYF; CDR3 DNA: TGCGCCAGCAGTAAGGGGCCCCAAGAGACCCAGTACTTC
V gene: TRBV12-3/TRBV12-4; D gene: -; J gene: TRBJ2-2; clone size: many; CDR3 length: 14; CDR3 protein: CASSPFVNTGELFF; CDR3 DNA: TGTGCCAGCAGCCCGTTTGTGAACACCGGGGAGCTGTTTTTT
V gene: TRBV6-1; D gene: -; J gene: TRBJ2-2; clone size: many; CDR3 length: 15; CDR3 protein: CASSELWGSTGELFF; CDR3 DNA: TGTGCCAGCAGTGAATTGTGGGGGAGCACCGGGGAGCTGTTTTTT
V gene: TRBV24-1; D gene: TRBD1; J gene: TRBJ1-6; clone size: -; CDR3 length: 15; CDR3 protein: CATSDDREDNSPLHF; CDR3 DNA: TGTGCCACCAGTGATGACAGGGAAGATAATTCACCCCTCCACTTT
V gene: TRBV7-2; D gene: -; J gene: TRBJ2-5; clone size: many; CDR3 length: 15; CDR3 protein: CASSLSPDRQETQYF; CDR3 DNA: TGTGCCAGCAGCTTAAGCCCGGACAGACAAGAGACCCAGTACTTC
V gene: TRBV15; D gene: TRBD1; J gene: TRBJ2-4; clone size: few; CDR3 length: 13; CDR3 protein: CATSERQGSIQYF; CDR3 DNA: TGTGCCACCAGCGAAAGACAGGGGAGCATTCAGTACTTC
V gene: TRBV4-3; D gene: -; J gene: TRBJ2-7; clone size: -; CDR3 length: 16; CDR3 protein: CASSFSSGARLYEQYF; CDR3 DNA: TGCGCCAGCAGCTTCTCGAGTGGAGCGCGGTTGTACGAGCAGTACTTC
V gene: TRBV12-3/TRBV12-4; D gene: TRBD1; J gene: TRBJ2-5; clone size: few; CDR3 length: 14; CDR3 protein: CASSLPDREETQYF; CDR3 DNA: TGTGCCAGCAGCCTACCTGACAGGGAAGAGACCCAGTACTTC
V gene: TRBV7-6; D gene: -; J gene: TRBJ1-1; clone size: few; CDR3 length: 13; CDR3 protein: CASSLVPTSEAFF; CDR3 DNA: TGTGCCAGCAGCTTGGTTCCGACCTCAGAGGCTTTCTTT
V gene: TRBV29-1; D gene: -; J gene: TRBJ2-5; clone size: many; CDR3 length: 12; CDR3 protein: CSVEEGEETQYF; CDR3 DNA: TGCAGCGTTGAGGAGGGGGAAGAGACCCAGTACTTC
V gene: TRBV4-1; D gene: -; J gene: TRBJ2-7; clone size: few; CDR3 length: 14; CDR3 protein: CASSQAPSFYEQYF; CDR3 DNA: TGCGCCAGCAGCCAAGCTCCAAGTTTTTACGAGCAGTACTTC
V gene: TRBV5-1; D gene: -; J gene: TRBJ2-5; clone size: many; CDR3 length: 14; CDR3 protein: CASSPPQPQETQYF; CDR3 DNA: TGCGCCAGCAGCCCACCCCAACCGCAAGAGACCCAGTACTTC
V gene: TRBV9; D gene: TRBD2; J gene: TRBJ2-5; clone size: many; CDR3 length: 15; CDR3 protein: CASSVGTSDKETQYF; CDR3 DNA: TGTGCCAGCAGCGTAGGGACTAGCGATAAAGAGACCCAGTACTTC
V gene: TRBV27; D gene: -; J gene: TRBJ2-7; clone size: many; CDR3 length: 16; CDR3 protein: CASSLSQAMVAYEQYF; CDR3 DNA: TGTGCCAGCAGTTTATCGCAAGCAATGGTGGCCTACGAGCAGTACTTC
V gene: TRBV11-2; D gene: -; J gene: TRBJ2-5; clone size: many; CDR3 length: 14; CDR3 protein: CASSAQTMGETQYF; CDR3 DNA: TGTGCCAGCAGCGCCCAAACTATGGGGGAGACCCAGTACTTC